The 16 T cell receptor beta chains listed next were all sequenced from one sample in a study of cytomegalovirus exposure and HLA in healthy donors. PCR amplification relied on 60 Vbeta primers (plus 13 Jbeta primers). Sequencing used immunoSEQ multiplex PCR; TCRdb keeps in-frame clones, though not all of them. The sample has about 160,000 clones; around 84% are singletons. The sequenced sample consisted of PBMCs. These receptors originate from a man aged 18-30 years in good health and CMV-seronegative.

This clone was seen a handful of times. The chain links TRBV5-1 to TRBJ1-2; 8 bases align to TRBD1. Germline V gene sequence: CDR1 SGHRS, CDR2 YFSETQ. The CDR3 length is 16 residues. The V segment lost 3 bases and the J segment 4 bases; nucleotides outside the gene matches: 11. CDR3 DNA: TGCGCCAGCAGCTCGGGGACAGGAATGGTTGCCTATGGCTACACCTTC. Amino acid sequence: CASSSGTGMVAYGYTF.

The genes are TRBV9 and TRBJ1-1, with 7 bases lining up with TRBD1. Germline values: CDR1 SGDLS, CDR2 YYNGEE. Trimming removed 6 bases from V and 1 base from J; junction bases left unmatched: 6. The CDR3 has 14 residues. CDR3 in amino acids: CASTADRTNTEAFF. CDR3 DNA: TGTGCCAGCACCGCGGACAGGACGAACACTGAAGCTTTCTTT.

This rearrangement joins TRBV7-2 to TRBJ1-3; no definite D call. Germline V gene data show CDR1 as SGHTA and CDR2 as FQGNSA. The CDR3 loop spans 14 amino acids. V was clipped by 5 bases and J by 0 bases, with 8 bases between them. In nucleotides, the CDR3 is TGTGCCAGCAGCCCTACTCTCTCTGGAAACACCATATATTTT. As protein: CASSPTLSGNTIYF.

The chain combines TRBV2 with TRBJ2-3, with D unresolved. Germline V lookup: CDR1 SNHLY, CDR2 FYNNEI. With 4 bases removed from V and 5 bases from J, the gap between germline ends came to 13 bases. CDR3 length equals 14 residues. CDR3 sequence reads: CASSGALRRDTQYF. The DNA for the CDR3 is TGTGCCAGCAGTGGGGCGCTGCGTCGAGATACGCAGTATTTT. Supplemented by reference TRBV2 and TRBJ2-3, the full variable domain reads EPEVTQTPSHQVTQMGQEVILRCVPISNHLYFYWYRQILGQKVEFLVSFYNNEISEKSEIFDDQFSVERPDGSNFTLKIRSTKLEDSAMYFCASSGALRRDTQYFGPGTRLTVL.

The chain carries TRBV28 and TRBJ1-6; 10 nucleotides match TRBD1. This CDR3 region has 16 residues. The germline gives CDR1 MDHEN, CDR2 SYDVKM. Trimming took 6 bases from V and 3 from J; bases not matched to a gene: 5. The CDR3 loop is CASRMTGGDYNSPLHF. The CDR3 DNA reads as TGTGCCAGCAGGATGACAGGGGGCGACTATAATTCACCCCTCCACTTT.

The chain combines TRBV7-9 with TRBJ2-3, with 7 positions matching TRBD1. The CDR3 runs to 14 residues. The V gene's germline CDR1 is SEHNR and CDR2 FQNEAQ (reference sequence). Losses at the gene ends were 5 bases for V and 4 bases for J; bases not matched to a gene: 6. The CDR3 loop is CASSRDRAADTQYF. The CDR3 nucleotides are TGTGCCAGCAGCCGCGACAGGGCGGCAGATACGCAGTATTTT.

The CDR3 protein is CASSLSNQPQHF. CDR3 sequence (DNA): TGTGCCAGCAGCCTTAGCAATCAGCCCCAGCATTTT. This chain joins TRBV7-9 and TRBJ1-5; D not certain. With 5 bases removed from V and 0 bases from J, the gap between germline ends came to 2 bases. CDR1 and CDR2 (germline): SEHNR, FQNEAQ (reference sequence). This CDR3 is built from 12 residues. Full variable domain (rest looked up from reference TRBV7-9 and TRBJ1-5): DTGVSQNPRHKITKRGQNVTFRCDPISEHNRLYWYRQTLGQGPEFLTYFQNEAQLEKSRLLSDRFSAERPKGSFSTLEIQRTEQGDSAMYLCASSLSNQPQHFGDGTRLSIL.

The chain recombines TRBV6-5 with TRBJ2-2, with D possibly being TRBD2 (5 bases). This CDR3 has 15 amino acids. CDR1 and CDR2 from the germline V gene are MNHEY and SVGAGI. V gave up 5 bases and J gave up 6 bases, with 16 bases separating them. CDR3 coding DNA: TGTGCCAGCAGTCAACAGATTTCGGAGGCCGGGGAGCTGTTTTTT. Protein sequence: CASSQQISEAGELFF.

This clone is a singleton in its sample. V is TRBV7-3 and J is TRBJ2-3; TRBD2 agrees at 11 bases. Germline V gene lookup returns CDR1 SGHTA and CDR2 FQGTGA. The CDR3 contains 16 residues. The V segment lost 5 bases and the J segment 2 bases; nucleotides outside the gene matches: 6. DNA of the CDR3: TGTGCCAGCAGCCGCCCGACTAGCGGGGTCACAGATACGCAGTATTTT. It is translated as CASSRPTSGVTDTQYF.

This clone was detected a few times. The chain links TRBV23-1 to TRBJ2-6; 8 bases match TRBD1. Being an ORF, TRBV23-1 has a function that is uncertain. Trimming cost V 2 bases and J 1 base; bases outside gene matches: 4. The CDR3 spans 17 residues. The CDR3 DNA follows: TGCGCCAGCAGTCAACCCCGGACAGGGTCTGGGGCCAACGTCCTGACTTTC. Its translation is CASSQPRTGSGANVLTF.

V and J are TRBV5-1 and TRBJ1-5, with a possible D match to TRBD1 (5 bases). Germline V lookup: CDR1 SGHRS, CDR2 YFSETQ. The V and J ends lost 0 bases and 6 bases respectively, with 13 bases between them. CDR3 length equals 15 residues. CDR3 protein: CASSLEGEGSQPQHF. The CDR3 nucleotides are TGCGCCAGCAGCTTGGAAGGGGAGGGGAGTCAGCCCCAGCATTTT.

The chain has TRBV29-1 and TRBJ2-7, with a weak D call TRBD2 (6 bases). Per the germline V gene, CDR1 is SQVTM and CDR2 is ANQGSEA. The length of the CDR3 is 12 residues. V dropped 3 bases and J dropped 5 bases, with 11 bases sitting between them. CDR3 protein: CSVEGGSHEQYF. The CDR3 DNA sequence: TGCAGCGTTGAGGGGGGTTCCCACGAGCAGTACTTC.

The J gene is TRBJ2-7, the V gene TRBV5-4, with 12 positions matching TRBD1. V trimming: 4 bases; J trimming: 6 bases; junction bases outside the gene matches: 8. The CDR3 is 15 amino acids. The germline V gene has CDR1 SGHNT and CDR2 YYREEE (reference sequence). CDR3 nucleotides: TGTGCCAGCAGCCGCCCGGGACAGGGGGCAGGCGAGCAGTACTTC. Translated, it gives CASSRPGQGAGEQYF.

The chain couples TRBV25-1 to TRBJ1-1; no clear D. The germline CDR1 and CDR2 sequences are MGHDK and SYGVNS. V lost 4 bases and J lost 3, with 9 bases in between. CDR3 size: 13 residues. In nucleotides, the CDR3 is TGTGCCAGCAGTGGCGGTCACGACACTGAAGCTTTCTTT. It specifies CASSGGHDTEAFF.

This chain uses TRBV5-6 with TRBJ2-3; D ambiguous. The CDR3 has 17 amino acids. V lost 1 base to trimming and J lost 0 bases, with 15 bases between them. CDR1 SGHDT and CDR2 YYEEEE come from the germline V gene. The CDR3 DNA is TGTGCCAGCAGCTTGAGCGTGCCGGCAACTAGCACAGATACGCAGTATTTT. Translated: CASSLSVPATSTDTQYF.

The chain recombines TRBV6-1 with TRBJ2-3; D not certain. CDR1 is MNHNS and CDR2 is SASEGT in the germline V gene. The ends were cut back, 0 bases at V and 0 bases at J, with 4 bases in the middle. This CDR3 region has 14 residues. The CDR3: CASSEALSTDTQYF. In nucleotides, the CDR3 is TGTGCCAGCAGTGAAGCCCTAAGCACAGATACGCAGTATTTT.